The clone carrying this TCR beta chain has only a few counts. Its antigen is unidentified. The identical CDR3 is also encoded by other nucleotide sequences in the sample. PCR was performed using 60 Vbeta and 13 Jbeta primers. The table came from immunoSEQ multiplex PCR; TCRdb's copy has only in-frame clones and leaves some out. There are roughly 120,000 clones in the sample; around 80% occur only once, and over 0.2% lies in the top ten. This specimen belongs to a study of cytomegalovirus exposure and HLA in healthy donors. From germline, CDR1 is SNHLY and CDR2 FYNNEI. V gave up 3 bases and J gave up 4 bases, with 12 bases separating them. The CDR3 totals 14 residues. Study-level results: Researchers reported from a later analysis that most CMV-associated TCR beta chains appeared HLA-restricted. Some V segments (TRBV6-2 and TRBV6-3 among them) were excluded as indistinguishable. Cytomegalovirus status was reportedly diagnosed by the classifier with high sensitivity and specificity. Researchers reported that three CMV-associated chains were confirmed in vitro as CMV antigen-specific.

The genes are TRBV2 and TRBJ1-1; the D gene is possibly TRBD1 (5 bases). Sequencing input: PBMCs. The clonotype comes from a man in his forties or fifties in good health and CMV-seronegative. CDR3 protein: CASSDTPGGTEAFF. CDR3 sequence (DNA): TGTGCCAGCAGTGACACCCCGGGGGGCACTGAAGCTTTCTTT.